This T cell receptor beta chain was captured by sequencing in a study of shared clonotypes between healthy human individuals (TCRdb year 2020). Context from the whole study: A couple of women and three men aged 18 to 49 years were included in the cohort. To estimate repertoire size and how much clonotypes are shared between individuals, the study performed deep sequencing of blood TCR repertoires from roughly five healthy adults. For each donor, CD4 naive and CD4 memory were each run on three plates, CD8 naive on two plates, and CD8 memory on one plate. Different laboratories and diverse techniques were used to prepare libraries and sequence TCR repertoires, to increase sequencing depth and limit assay-specific biases. Leukapheresis yielded between about 0.94 and 8.9 billion PBMCs per donor. Here is what the overall study found, with its caveats: Estimated clonotype richness was generally larger for naive than for memory subsets. Around 5% of naive CD4, 3.5% of naive CD8, about 2.4% of memory CD4, and roughly 0.4% of memory CD8 clonotypes were shared across a few donors. Sampling was restricted to blood, and TCR repertoires in tissue are likely to differ from TCR repertoires in blood. Compared with non-shared clonotypes, clonotypes shared by all four sorted-subset donors had higher generation probabilities. Because the study included a small number of donors, the genetic and exposure-history diversity represented was limited. Pairwise subsampling led to the expectation that sequencing depth would affect the degree of clonotype sharing among donors. Even with the large sequencing depth, rarefaction of the sorted-subset datasets indicated that sequencing was incomplete.

This clone appeared a single time. This receptor's antigen is unknown. Base qualities are not at hand, and no much larger clone is one base apart. TCR CDR3 regions were amplified from genomic DNA by multiplex PCR using the deep immunoSEQ assay. Extracted genomic DNA from each cell subset was spread evenly across all wells of several immunoSEQ 96-well plates, with each plate serving as a replicate. Each replicate PCR for sorted subsets received approximately 200 ng genomic DNA, equal to about 30,000 T cell genomes. The purified libraries were quantified using a Qubit 3.0 fluorometer, sized with a Bioanalyzer 2100, and then quantified again using the KAPA Library Quantification kit. A separate single-read 150-cycle Illumina NextSeq 550 flow cell was used to sequence each immunoSEQ 96-well plate. On the study's bioinformatics: Because the immunoSEQ output included only junctional sequences and no quality scores, the filtering could not be the same as the filtering used for full-length reads. To assign V/J genes and CDR3, sequences were annotated against IMGT germline references using PyIR, a Python wrapper for IgBLAST v1.9. Reads were removed for weak V/J assignments (E-value above 1e-6), missing CDR3, stop codons, out-of-frame junctions, or ambiguous translated residues. V3J clonotypes were defined by identical inferred V gene, J gene, and CDR3 amino acid sequence. Percentage overlap between repertoires was computed as shared unique clonotypes divided by the size of the smaller repertoire. RTK rarefaction, the Chao1 estimator, and Recon v2.1 estimates of unobserved clonotypes were used to assess repertoire richness. OLGA was used to compute generation probabilities for all TCRbeta clonotypes that the gDNA method yielded from several donors. The source is immuneACCESS, and TCRdb retained only in-frame sequences with V and J called. Part of the clones is not carried over; for the studies checked, unresolved V genes explain less than half of this, and the remainder is unexplained. That table is the source of V, J and clone size, and D and trimming were worked out from the DNA. The sample profile shows about 1.1 million clones; about 80% of them were found once. The biggest ten clones account for about 0.89% of the sample.

Measured from the cysteine to the phenylalanine, the CDR3 is 15 residues long. Only the CDR3 DNA is retained, 45 bases long and in frame from the first base. Looking up the germline V gene yields CDR1 SGHVS and CDR2 FNYEAQ. Trimming leaves V shorter by 5 bases and J shorter by 0 bases, with the junction holding 3 bases beyond the gene matches. The donors were healthy, HIV-negative adults who had no recently reported acute infections or vaccinations. Only Caucasian adults living in Nashville, Tennessee, USA were represented among the donors. Magnetic negative selection was used to enrich CD4+ T cells, after which naive cells were positively selected on CD45RA and the negative fraction became the memory subset. Blood was obtained by leukapheresis, after which PBMCs were separated by Ficoll-Histopaque density gradient centrifugation and cryopreserved in liquid nitrogen vapor phase. Purity and quantity of every magnetically sorted T cell population were checked by analytical flow cytometry. Each sorted fraction had its genomic DNA isolated and then quantified by UV absorbance on a Nanodrop 2000c.

The specimen was memory CD4+ T cells from PBMCs. Per the publication, the cell subset or site label means: CD45RA-negative fraction. The source of this sequence is a man aged 18 to 30 in good health. Some clones in this sample may be carry-over from other donors' samples. The V and J segments used are TRBV7-6 and TRBJ2-3, and 9 junction bases match TRBD2. The nucleotide sequence is TGTGCCAGCAGCCCGAGCGGGGGGAGCACAGATACGCAGTATTTT. This sequence encodes CASSPSGGSTDTQYF. The entire variable domain, with the stretches around the CDR3 drawn from the reference TRBV7-6 and TRBJ2-3 proteins, is GAGVSQSPRYKVTKRGQDVALRCDPISGHVSLYWYRQALGQGPEFLTYFNYEAQQDKSGLPNDRFSAERPEGSISTLTIQRTEQRDSAMYRCASSPSGGSTDTQYFGPGTRLTVL.